A selection of T cell receptor beta chains follows, all from one sample in a study of cytomegalovirus exposure and HLA in healthy donors. The method was immunoSEQ multiplex PCR; TCRdb's version includes in-frame clones alone and lacks a portion of them. The table records about 100,000 clones, approximately 71% of them present only once. Sequenced material: PBMCs. All receptors come from a male donor in good health and CMV-seropositive. CDR3s include the opening cysteine and the closing phenylalanine or tryptophan. D genes are given only for firm matches. The size of a clone is reported for some rows only, either as once, few or many, or as a class for expanded clones.

v_gene	abundance	j_gene	d_gene	CDR3aa	CDR3nt
TRBV7-9	NA	TRBJ2-3	NA	CASTLSALSDTQYF	TGTGCCAGCACCCTTAGTGCCCTTTCAGATACGCAGTATTTT
TRBV9	once	TRBJ2-4	TRBD2	CASSVGEGTAKNSQYF	TGTGCCAGCAGCGTAGGGGAGGGAACGGCCAAAAACAGTCAGTACTTC
TRBV19	NA	TRBJ2-2	NA	CASSKTANTGELFF	TGTGCCAGTAGTAAGACAGCTAACACCGGGGAGCTGTTTTTT
TRBV5-6	NA	TRBJ2-1	TRBD2	CASRFLAGGSGNEQFF	TGTGCCAGCAGATTTCTAGCGGGAGGGTCAGGCAATGAGCAGTTCTTC
TRBV7-6	NA	TRBJ1-5	NA	CASSSRGKGNQPQHF	TGTGCCAGCAGCTCAAGGGGAAAGGGCAATCAGCCCCAGCATTTT
TRBV2	NA	TRBJ2-1	TRBD2	CASSELASGRTYNEQFF	TGTGCCAGCAGTGAATTGGCTAGCGGGAGGACGTACAATGAGCAGTTCTTC
TRBV10-3	NA	TRBJ2-7	TRBD1	CAIRRTGSSYEQYF	TGTGCCATCAGGAGGACAGGGAGCTCCTACGAGCAGTACTTC
TRBV27	NA	TRBJ1-2	NA	CASSSIATDNYGYTF	TGTGCCAGCAGTTCCATCGCGACAGATAACTATGGCTACACCTTC
TRBV7-8	once	TRBJ1-1	TRBD1	CASSVQGDTEAFF	TGTGCCAGCAGCGTACAGGGGGACACTGAAGCTTTCTTT
TRBV7-8	NA	TRBJ2-7	TRBD2	CASSLELAGGYEQYF	TGTGCCAGCAGCTTAGAACTAGCGGGAGGCTACGAGCAGTACTTC
TRBV6-5	NA	TRBJ2-4	NA	CASKDLAKNIQYF	TGTGCCAGCAAGGACTTAGCCAAAAACATTCAGTACTTC
TRBV30	NA	TRBJ2-7	NA	CAWSQGSYEQYF	TGTGCCTGGAGCCAGGGGTCCTACGAGCAGTACTTC
TRBV6-6	NA	TRBJ1-2	TRBD1	CASSRSPGQGRGYTF	TGTGCCAGCAGTCGCTCTCCGGGACAGGGCAGGGGCTACACCTTC
TRBV7-9	once	TRBJ2-7	TRBD1	CASSLQGAYEQYF	TGTGCCAGCAGCTTACAGGGGGCCTACGAGCAGTACTTC
TRBV6-1	NA	TRBJ2-7	NA	CASQGDSRTYEQYF	TGTGCCAGCCAGGGGGACTCTAGAACCTACGAGCAGTACTTC
TRBV4-1	NA	TRBJ2-7	NA	CASSQGGGPSEQYF	TGCGCCAGCAGCCAAGGAGGGGGTCCATCCGAGCAGTACTTC
TRBV6-6	NA	TRBJ1-2	NA	CASRPRGDNYGYTF	TGTGCCAGCAGACCACGGGGGGATAACTATGGCTACACCTTC
TRBV7-2	few	TRBJ1-2	NA	CASSLLLAANYGYTF	TGTGCCAGCAGCCTCTTATTGGCGGCCAACTATGGCTACACCTTC
TRBV14	NA	TRBJ2-2	NA	CASSPVDPGKLFF	TGTGCCAGCAGCCCGGTCGACCCCGGGAAGCTGTTTTTT
TRBV7-2	NA	TRBJ2-3	TRBD2	CASRPGLTTDTQYF	TGTGCCAGCAGGCCGGGACTAACAACTGATACGCAGTATTTT
TRBV7-9	NA	TRBJ1-5	NA	CAQASSNQPQHF	TGTGCCCAGGCCTCTAGCAATCAGCCCCAGCATTTT
TRBV18	once	TRBJ2-3	TRBD2	CASSPPAGGFTDTQYF	TGTGCCAGCTCACCTCCAGCGGGAGGGTTCACAGATACGCAGTATTTT
TRBV10-3	NA	TRBJ2-5	TRBD1	CAISGPPPTGEEYF	TGTGCCATCAGTGGGCCCCCACCCACAGGGGAAGAGTACTTC
TRBV29-1	NA	TRBJ2-2	NA	CSVGVNTGELFF	TGCAGCGTCGGAGTGAACACCGGGGAGCTGTTTTTT
TRBV4-2	NA	TRBJ2-7	NA	CASSQEFNRAYEQYF	TGTGCCAGCAGCCAAGAATTCAACCGAGCCTACGAGCAGTACTTC
TRBV6-1	NA	TRBJ2-2	NA	CASSLQGSGELFF	TGTGCCAGCAGTCTCCAGGGGTCCGGGGAGCTGTTTTTT
TRBV29-1	NA	TRBJ2-2	TRBD1	CSVEDGTGGTGELFF	TGCAGCGTTGAAGATGGGACAGGGGGCACCGGGGAGCTGTTTTTT
TRBV30	once	TRBJ2-3	TRBD2	CAWSTGLALTDTQYF	TGTGCCTGGAGCACCGGACTAGCTTTGACAGATACGCAGTATTTT
TRBV7-2	NA	TRBJ2-1	TRBD2	CASIPYRGGYNEQFF	TGTGCCAGCATCCCTTATCGCGGGGGCTACAATGAGCAGTTCTTC
TRBV29-1	NA	TRBJ2-1	TRBD1	CSASGQEYNEQFF	TGCAGCGCTTCTGGACAGGAATACAATGAGCAGTTCTTC
TRBV4-3	NA	TRBJ2-7	NA	CASSQEFFGGSYEQYF	TGCGCCAGCAGCCAAGAATTCTTCGGCGGCTCCTACGAGCAGTACTTC
TRBV6-6	NA	TRBJ2-5	NA	CASSYSKQGEETQYF	TGTGCCAGCAGTTACTCGAAGCAGGGCGAAGAGACCCAGTACTTC
TRBV6-6	NA	TRBJ1-3	TRBD1	CASSLQGASGNTIYF	TGTGCCAGCAGTTTACAGGGGGCCTCTGGAAACACCATATATTTT
TRBV7-2	once	TRBJ2-7	TRBD2	CASRAGLAVPSYEQYF	TGTGCCAGCAGGGCCGGACTAGCAGTACCCTCCTACGAGCAGTACTTC
TRBV9	NA	TRBJ2-3	NA	CASSVGVAATTDTQYF	TGTGCCAGCAGCGTAGGGGTAGCGGCCACCACAGATACGCAGTATTTT
TRBV7-8	few	TRBJ2-7	NA	CASSSRTVYEQYF	TGTGCCAGCAGCTCCCGGACAGTCTACGAGCAGTACTTC
TRBV2	NA	TRBJ1-2	NA	CASSVSRGTYGYTF	TGTGCCAGCAGTGTTTCTCGGGGGACTTATGGCTACACCTTC
TRBV28	NA	TRBJ1-1	TRBD1	CASSFTGGSAEAFF	TGTGCCAGCAGTTTTACAGGGGGCAGCGCTGAAGCTTTCTTT
TRBV2	once	TRBJ2-7	TRBD1	CASSDRGPYEQYF	TGTGCCAGCAGTGACAGGGGGCCCTACGAGCAGTACTTC
TRBV10-2	once	TRBJ1-1	TRBD1	CASSAGTVGTEAFF	TGCGCCAGCAGTGCCGGGACAGTGGGGACTGAAGCTTTCTTT
TRBV7-2	NA	TRBJ1-1	NA	CASSRWGGDTEAFF	TGTGCCAGCAGCCGGTGGGGGGGCGACACTGAAGCTTTCTTT